The text below deals with one T cell receptor (beta chain). Its antigen is not identified. This sample was included in a study of T cell responses to AZD1222 COVID-19 vaccine. General observations from the study: Following two doses of AZD1222, Spike-specific TCR breadth and depth rose. Per reports, nearly half of all spike-specific TCRs target regions that are unmutated in variants. Clonal diversity was possibly underestimated, and the donors were mostly white British, with more females.

The data were produced by immunoSEQ multiplex PCR, yet TCRdb's version contains in-frame clones alone and is incomplete. Of 95,000 to 100,000 clones in the sample, about nine tenths were seen once. Trimming cost V 3 bases and J 1 base, with 4 bases left between them. The CDR3 is 13 residues long. Germline V gene sequence: CDR1 SNHLY, CDR2 FYNNEI. The V call is TRBV2, the J call TRBJ1-5; D is unresolved. The origin of this receptor is an adult in good health. This sample comprised peripheral blood, obtained on day 0 of AZD1222 vaccination. CDR3 nucleotide sequence: TGTGCCAGCAGTGACTTAAGCAATCAGCCCCAGCATTTT. This sequence encodes CASSDLSNQPQHF.